The TCR beta chain described here comes from a study of T cells after yellow fever vaccination. A 5'RACE template-switching step, the method used to make TCR cDNA, added a universal primer site and UMIs. TCRdb re-called the 5' RACE reads through MiXCR, storing one row per CDR3 protein. Of fewer than 400,000 distinct CDR3 sequences listed, about 6% are singletons. The V end was cut by 2 bases, the J end by 5 bases, with 9 bases between. CDR1 DFQATT and CDR2 SNEGSKA come from the germline V gene (reference sequence). CDR3 length equals 13 residues. Points from the study as a whole: The appearance of a small share of clonotypes in both CD4 and CD8 compartments was observed. A secondary response was less intense yet reached its peak sooner, at day 5 versus 15. Post-booster reappearance was seen for most primary-vaccination clones (roughly 97% CD4, 75% to 90% CD8).

This clonotype was seen repeatedly, ten times or more. Its antigen remains unidentified. This TCR was sampled from a man between 25 and 39 years old who received the YFV17D yellow fever vaccine. The genes are TRBV20-1 and TRBJ1-4; D is ambiguous. Here the sequenced sample was PBMCs, taken 5 days after the yellow fever booster vaccination. This chain's CDR3 is CSARRTANEKLFF. The CDR3 bases are TGCAGTGCTAGACGTACCGCAAATGAAAAACTGTTTTTT.